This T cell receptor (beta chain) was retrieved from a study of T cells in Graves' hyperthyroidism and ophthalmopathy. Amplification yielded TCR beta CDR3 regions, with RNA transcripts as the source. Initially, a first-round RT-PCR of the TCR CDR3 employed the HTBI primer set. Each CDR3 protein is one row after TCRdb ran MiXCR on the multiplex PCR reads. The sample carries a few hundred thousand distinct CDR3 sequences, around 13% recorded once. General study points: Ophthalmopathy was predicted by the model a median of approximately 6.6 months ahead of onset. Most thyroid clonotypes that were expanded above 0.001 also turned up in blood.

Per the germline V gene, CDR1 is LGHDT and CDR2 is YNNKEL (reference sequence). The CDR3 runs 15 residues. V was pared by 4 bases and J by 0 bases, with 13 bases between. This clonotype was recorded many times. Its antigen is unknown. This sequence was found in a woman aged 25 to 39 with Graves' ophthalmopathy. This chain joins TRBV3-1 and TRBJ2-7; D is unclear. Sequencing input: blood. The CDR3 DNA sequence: TGTGCCAGCAGCCCCTCGGGCCGGAGCTCCTACGAGCAGTACTTC. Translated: CASSPSGRSSYEQYF.